What follows are 18 T cell receptor beta chains derived from one specimen sequenced in a study of post-analysis software for immune sequencing data. Findings and caveats of the study: Patients carried 5 or 6 TRBV segments more frequently than controls did, and TRBV5-6, TRBV5-1 and TRBV20-1 were among them.

Unique-molecular-identifier-tagged TCR beta cDNA libraries were used. TCRdb itself ran the PCR reads through MiXCR, one entry per CDR3 protein. The sample comprises approximately 730,000 distinct CDR3 sequences, roughly 29% of which are singletons, and around 0.55% rests with the top ten. Antigens for these TCRs are unknown. The specimen was blood. Every receptor here comes from a girl aged 10 to 17 with multiple sclerosis.

This sequence joins TRBV7-2 and TRBJ2-3; D unclear. Germline CDR1 and CDR2: SGHTA and FQGNSA. The CDR3 is 11 amino acids. V lost 1 base and J 10 bases, leaving 6 bases between the germline ends. The CDR3 sequence: CASSLGQAQYF. The CDR3 DNA is TGTGCCAGCAGCTTAGGGCAGGCGCAGTATTTT.

This clonotype was counted only a few times. The V and J genes are TRBV7-9 and TRBJ2-1; perhaps D is TRBD1 or TRBD2 (7 bases each). Trimming took off 5 bases at V and 1 base at J, with 18 bases between the two ends. The CDR3 extends over 17 amino acids. From germline, CDR1 is SEHNR and CDR2 FQNEAQ (reference sequence). CDR3 in amino acids: CASSPGGPGGSYNEQFF. CDR3 coding DNA: TGTGCCAGCAGCCCAGGGGGTCCCGGGGGGTCCTACAATGAGCAGTTCTTC.

A few counts support this clonotype. V is TRBV28 and J is TRBJ2-4; TRBD2 is a possible D gene (6 bases). The DNA end lines up better with TRBJ2-7; the J call may be wrong. The CDR3 is made up of 14 amino acids. Germline assignment: CDR1 MDHEN and CDR2 SYDVKM. CDR3 sequence (DNA): TGTGCCAGCAGTTTCCCGGGGGAAACCTACGAGCAGTACTTC. Amino acid sequence: CASSFPGETYEQYF.

The chain has TRBV13 and TRBJ2-7; 8 nucleotides agree with TRBD1. The CDR3 is 16 residues long. Germline loops: CDR1 PRHDT, CDR2 FYEKMQ (reference sequence). V dropped 4 bases and J dropped 3; count of bases not matched to a gene: 11. CDR3 nucleotide sequence: TGTGCCAGCAGCTCTCCGGGACAGGCGCTAGTCTACGAGCAGTACTTC. Translating it yields CASSSPGQALVYEQYF.

In this sample, this clonotype turned up many times. The V gene is TRBV29-1, the J gene TRBJ2-7; D uncertain. V was cut by 4 bases and J by 5 bases, with 12 bases left in between. CDR1 is SQVTM and CDR2 is ANQGSEA in the germline V gene. This CDR3 comprises 12 residues. The CDR3 spells CSVVGLTHEQYF. CDR3 DNA sequence: TGCAGCGTTGTTGGGTTAACCCACGAGCAGTACTTC.

The rearrangement joins TRBV5-1 to TRBJ2-3, with D perhaps matching TRBD1 or TRBD2 (6 bases each). Trimming removed 0 bases at V and 5 bases at J, with 10 bases between. CDR3 length: 14 residues. CDR1 is SGHRS and CDR2 is YFSETQ in the germline V gene. The CDR3 DNA reads as TGCGCCAGCAGCTTGGAAGGGGGAGGAGATACGCAGTATTTT. Translating it yields CASSLEGGGDTQYF.

The CDR3 DNA reads TGTGCCAGCAGCCCGATGGGGGCTAGCACAGATACGCAGTATTTT. This translates into CASSPMGASTDTQYF. The rearrangement joins TRBV6-5 to TRBJ2-3, with a weak D call TRBD1 (6 bases). The ends were cut back, 6 bases at V and 0 bases at J, with 13 bases in the middle. Germline CDR1 MNHEY, CDR2 SVGAGI. This CDR3 has 15 residues.

This clonotype has ten or more counts. V and J are TRBV7-2 and TRBJ2-5; D is unclear. V was clipped by 1 base and J by 5 bases, with 14 bases between them. This CDR3 spans 15 amino acids. Germline CDR1 SGHTA, CDR2 FQGNSA. The CDR3 DNA reads as TGTGCCAGCAGCTTAGAGGGTCGGGCGAAGGAGACCCAGTACTTC. It yields the protein CASSLEGRAKETQYF. The whole variable domain, filled in from reference TRBV7-2 and TRBJ2-5, reads GAGVSQSPSNKVTEKGKDVELRCDPISGHTALYWYRQSLGQGLEFLIYFQGNSAPDKSGLPSDRFSAERTGGSVSTLTIQRTQQEDSAVYLCASSLEGRAKETQYFGPGTRLLVL.

In its sample, this clonotype was seen a few times. CDR3 nucleotide sequence: TGCGCCAGCAGCTTGGTGGGAACTAGCGGGGGGTTCGATGAGCAGTTCTTC. Its protein product is CASSLVGTSGGFDEQFF. The chain combines TRBV5-1 with TRBJ2-1, with 12 bases identical to TRBD2. V was pared by 0 bases and J by 8 bases, with 9 bases of the junction left unmatched. Germline values: CDR1 SGHRS, CDR2 YFSETQ. The CDR3 loop spans 17 amino acids. Combining the CDR3 with reference TRBV5-1 and TRBJ2-1 gives the whole variable domain KAGVTQTPRYLIKTRGQQVTLSCSPISGHRSVSWYQQTPGQGLQFLFEYFSETQRNKGNFPGRFSGRQFSNSRSEMNVSTLELGDSALYLCASSLVGTSGGFDEQFFGPGTRLTVL.

The chain employs TRBV11-2 and TRBJ1-1; weak D call: TRBD1 (5 bases). Trimming took 5 bases from V and 12 from J, leaving 16 bases between them. This CDR3 spans 12 amino acids. Germline CDR1 reads SGHAT; CDR2 reads FQNNGV. CDR3 sequence reads: CASSPRGPQTFF. The CDR3 DNA sequence: TGTGCCAGCAGCCCAAGGGGTCCCCAAACTTTCTTT.

The chain uses TRBV20-1 and TRBJ1-6; 8 positions agree with TRBD1. The CDR3 is made up of 16 amino acids. Germline V gene sequence: CDR1 DFQATT, CDR2 SNEGSKA (reference sequence). The J segment lost 8 bases and the V segment lost 1 base, leaving 10 bases of the junction unmatched. Here the CDR3 reads CSARGQVDRVDSPLHF. CDR3 sequence (DNA): TGCAGTGCTAGAGGTCAGGTGGACAGGGTTGATTCACCCCTCCACTTT.

The rearrangement uses TRBV5-1 and TRBJ1-2; no definite D call. Trimming removed 0 bases at V and 6 bases at J, with 3 bases between. Germline CDR1 SGHRS, CDR2 YFSETQ. The CDR3 runs 11 residues. As DNA, the CDR3 is TGCGCCAGCAGCTTGGCAAATGGCTACACCTTC. It specifies CASSLANGYTF. Full variable domain (remainder filled in from reference TRBV5-1 and TRBJ1-2): KAGVTQTPRYLIKTRGQQVTLSCSPISGHRSVSWYQQTPGQGLQFLFEYFSETQRNKGNFPGRFSGRQFSNSRSEMNVSTLELGDSALYLCASSLANGYTFGSGTRLTVV.

The gene calls are TRBV6-6 and TRBJ2-7, with D tentatively TRBD1 or TRBD2 (5 bases each). The V end was cut by 6 bases, the J end by 3 bases, with 12 bases between. This CDR3 comprises 13 residues. Germline V gene sequence: CDR1 MNHNY, CDR2 SVGAGI (reference sequence). The CDR3 DNA sequence: TGTGCCAGCAGGTCAGGGACCCACTACGAGCAGTACTTC. Encoded protein: CASRSGTHYEQYF.

This clonotype was seen a handful of times. The rearrangement uses TRBV7-7 and TRBJ2-1; no definite D call. V was cut by 3 bases and J by 9 bases, with 12 bases left in between. Germline V gives CDR1 SSHAT, CDR2 FNYEAQ (reference sequence). This CDR3 has 13 amino acids. The CDR3 DNA reads TGTGCCAGCAGCTTGGCCCCTAAGAGTGAGCAGTTCTTC. Encoded protein: CASSLAPKSEQFF.

The chain links TRBV7-2 to TRBJ2-2; TRBD1 matches at 7 bases. The CDR3 consists of 14 residues. The germline V gene has CDR1 SGHTA and CDR2 FQGNSA. With 9 bases clipped from V and 5 bases from J, the junction kept 9 bases outside the gene matches. CDR3 in amino acids: CASLRDSLTGELFF. DNA for the CDR3: TGTGCCAGTCTTCGGGACAGTTTGACCGGGGAGCTGTTTTTT.

V gene TRBV15 combines with J gene TRBJ2-7, with D unresolved. The CDR3 is 11 amino acids. CDR1 is LNHNV, CDR2 YYDKDF, per germline (reference sequence). V was clipped by 3 bases and J by 4 bases, with 4 bases between them. This CDR3 reads CATSREYEQYF. The CDR3 nucleotides are TGTGCCACCAGCAGGGAATACGAGCAGTACTTC. Together with reference TRBV15 and TRBJ2-7, the CDR3 gives the full variable domain: DAMVIQNPRYQVTQFGKPVTLSCSQTLNHNVMYWYQQKSSQAPKLLFHYYDKDFNNEADTPDNFQSRRPNTSFCFLDIRSPGLGDTAMYLCATSREYEQYFGPGTRLTVT.

This clonotype was found a few times. CDR3 nucleotide sequence: TGTGCCAGCAGCCTCCTACAGGAAGCCAAAAACATTCAGTACTTC. Translating it yields CASSLLQEAKNIQYF. V usage is TRBV6-6 and J usage is TRBJ2-4, with D possibly being TRBD1 (5 bases). Germline loops: CDR1 MNHNY, CDR2 SVGAGI (reference sequence). The CDR3 spans 15 residues. The germline V and J ends were trimmed by 6 bases and 0 bases, with 12 bases remaining between them.

This chain connects TRBV10-3 to TRBJ2-1; 13 bases line up with TRBD2. V lost 10 bases and J lost 12; bases outside the gene matches: 12. The CDR3 has 14 amino acids. Germline V lookup: CDR1 ENHRY, CDR2 SYGVKD. The CDR3 loop reads CATNDGTSGIWQFF. In nucleotides, the CDR3 is TGTGCCACCAATGACGGGACTAGCGGGATATGGCAGTTCTTC.